This entry lists 17 T cell receptor beta chains sequenced from one sample in a study of cytomegalovirus exposure and HLA in healthy donors. A multiplex PCR was run with 60 Vbeta primers and 13 Jbeta primers. Data came from immunoSEQ multiplex PCR; TCRdb stores just in-frame clones and leaves some out. The sample carries 150,000 to 200,000 clones, 75% to 85% recorded once. Sequencing was carried out using PBMCs. Source of these receptors: a woman between 25 and 40 years old in good health and CMV-seropositive.

The chain employs TRBV7-8 and TRBJ2-4; TRBD2 matches 7 bases. This CDR3 is 13 amino acids long. V shed 3 bases, J shed 7 bases, and the junction held 3 bases outside the gene matches. Germline-derived CDR1 and CDR2 are SGHVS and FQNEAQ. CDR3 nucleotide sequence: TGTGCCAGCAGCTTCCGGGAGGTGAACATTCAGTACTTC. It yields the protein CASSFREVNIQYF.

This clone has only a few counts. The chain uses TRBV5-6 and TRBJ1-5, with no clear D. The CDR3 spans 15 residues. Germline V gene sequence: CDR1 SGHDT, CDR2 YYEEEE. Trimming pared 0 bases from V and 0 bases from J, leaving 7 bases between. Here the CDR3 reads CASSLAGYSNQPQHF. The CDR3 DNA sequence: TGTGCCAGCAGCTTGGCGGGTTATAGCAATCAGCCCCAGCATTTT.

V is TRBV7-2 and J is TRBJ2-5, with a possible D match to TRBD1 (6 bases). V lost 5 bases and J lost 5, with 12 bases in between. Germline CDR1 reads SGHTA; CDR2 reads FQGNSA. The CDR3 runs to 13 residues. CDR3 in DNA: TGTGCCAGCAGCATCCCAGGGGCTGAGACCCAGTACTTC. Amino acids: CASSIPGAETQYF.

J is TRBJ2-7 and V is TRBV4-3; a weak D match, TRBD2 (6 bases). V lost 0 bases and J 3 bases, leaving 12 bases between the germline ends. The CDR3 runs to 15 residues. In germline, CDR1 is LGHNA, CDR2 YSLEER. The CDR3 sequence is CASSQDLAGYYEQYF. The CDR3 DNA reads as TGCGCCAGCAGCCAAGATCTCGCGGGATACTACGAGCAGTACTTC.

The chain couples TRBV5-1 to TRBJ1-4; the D is unclear. The CDR3 length is 14 residues. Germline lookup yields CDR1 SGHRS and CDR2 YFSETQ. The V gene lost 4 bases and the J gene lost 8 bases, with 15 bases spanning the gap. The CDR3 DNA reads TGCGCCAGCAGCCTACTGACATCAGCCGAAAAACTGTTTTTT. It yields the protein CASSLLTSAEKLFF. Using reference TRBV5-1 and TRBJ1-4 for the parts outside the CDR3, the full variable domain is KAGVTQTPRYLIKTRGQQVTLSCSPISGHRSVSWYQQTPGQGLQFLFEYFSETQRNKGNFPGRFSGRQFSNSRSEMNVSTLELGDSALYLCASSLLTSAEKLFFGSGTQLSVL.

This rearrangement joins TRBV19 to TRBJ2-7; no firm D call. V lost 2 bases, J lost 3 bases, and 17 bases lay in between. CDR1 LNHDA and CDR2 SQIVND come from the germline V gene (reference sequence). CDR3 length equals 16 residues. Written as DNA, the CDR3 is TGTGCCAGTAGTATAAGAGGAAGCCTAAGTGGCTACGAGCAGTACTTC. It encodes CASSIRGSLSGYEQYF.

The chain recombines TRBV5-1 with TRBJ2-5, with D perhaps matching TRBD2 (6 bases). V was shortened by 2 bases and J by 2 bases, with 10 bases between the two germline ends. CDR1 and CDR2 from the germline V gene are SGHRS and YFSETQ. CDR3 length: 14 residues. The CDR3 reads CASSFGDSQETQYF. The CDR3 bases are TGCGCCAGCAGCTTCGGGGACTCACAAGAGACCCAGTACTTC.

The chain is built from TRBV2 and TRBJ2-3, with 10 bases lining up with TRBD2. Looked up from germline, CDR1 is SNHLY and CDR2 is FYNNEI. J gave up 2 bases and V 7 bases, and 15 bases lay outside the gene matches. The CDR3 loop spans 18 amino acids. The CDR3: CASTEAGLAGEFTDTQYF. The CDR3 DNA reads as TGTGCCAGCACCGAAGCAGGTCTAGCGGGGGAGTTCACAGATACGCAGTATTTT.

This rearrangement joins TRBV10-1 to TRBJ1-5; 7 bases are a match to TRBD1. The CDR3 spans 13 residues. Trimming cost V 8 bases and J 7 bases; bases outside gene matches: 8. Germline-derived CDR1 and CDR2 are WNHNN and SYGVQD (reference sequence). The DNA of the CDR3 is TGCGCCAGCTCGACAGGGCCTAACCAGCCCCAGCATTTT. Translation: CASSTGPNQPQHF.

J is TRBJ2-7 and V is TRBV7-2, with D possibly TRBD2 on 5 matching bases. The V end lost 1 base, the J end lost 7 bases, and 17 bases lay between the germline ends. CDR3 size: 15 residues. CDR1 is SGHTA and CDR2 is FQGNSA in the germline V gene. The CDR3, as DNA: TGTGCCAGCAGCTTAGACTCCAGCGACCGAGGGGAGCAGTACTTC. As protein: CASSLDSSDRGEQYF.

The gene calls are TRBV11-1 and TRBJ1-1; D not resolved. The CDR3 is 13 residues long. Between the trimmed V and J ends, which lost 5 bases and 0 bases, there was a span of 7 bases. Germline lookup yields CDR1 SGHAT and CDR2 FQDESV (reference sequence). DNA for the CDR3: TGTGCCAGCAGCCCCCAAATGAACACTGAAGCTTTCTTT. It is translated as CASSPQMNTEAFF.

The chain recombines TRBV5-6 with TRBJ2-7; D is possibly TRBD2 (5 bases). The CDR3 runs 13 residues. V dropped 2 bases and J dropped 1 base, with 7 bases sitting between them. Germline CDR1 and CDR2: SGHDT and YYEEEE. CDR3 sequence: CASSFGVSYEQYF. Written as DNA, the CDR3 is TGTGCCAGCAGCTTCGGGGTGTCCTACGAGCAGTACTTC.

This clone was seen just once. The V and J genes are TRBV9 and TRBJ1-4; 9 nucleotides align to TRBD1. The CDR3 is 15 residues long. Looked up from germline, CDR1 is SGDLS and CDR2 is YYNGEE. V gave up 3 bases and J gave up 6 bases; unmatched junction bases: 6. The CDR3 DNA reads as TGTGCCAGCAGCGCCACAGGGGGCGACTATGAAAAACTGTTTTTT. It encodes CASSATGGDYEKLFF.

A few counts support this clone. The junction differs from germline at one of its ends, possibly a read error. The chain joins TRBV7-7 to TRBJ2-5; D is possibly TRBD1 (5 bases). This CDR3 has 13 amino acids. Germline CDR1 and CDR2: SSHAT and FNYEAQ (reference sequence). The CDR3: CASSPGLQETQYF. The CDR3 DNA reads TGTGCTAGCAGCCCAGGGCTCCAAGAGACCCAGTACTTC.

The V and J genes are TRBV7-8 and TRBJ2-2; possibly TRBD2 for D (6 bases). The germline V and J ends were trimmed by 4 bases and 0 bases, with 18 bases remaining between them. The CDR3 length is 18 residues. The germline gives CDR1 SGHVS, CDR2 FQNEAQ. The chain's CDR3 is CASSWDFSKESNTGELFF. The CDR3 nucleotides read TGTGCCAGCAGCTGGGACTTCTCCAAGGAGTCGAACACCGGGGAGCTGTTTTTT.

This rearrangement joins TRBV7-2 to TRBJ1-3, with 8 bases lining up with TRBD1. The V and J ends lost 5 bases and 0 bases, in that order; junction bases with no gene match: 9. CDR3 length equals 17 residues. Germline V gene sequence: CDR1 SGHTA, CDR2 FQGNSA. The CDR3 DNA reads as TGTGCCAGCAGCCACTCCGGGACAGGCCTCTCTGGAAACACCATATATTTT. Protein: CASSHSGTGLSGNTIYF.

This chain uses TRBV27 with TRBJ1-5, with TRBD1 identical over 7 bases. The CDR3 is 16 residues long. Per germline, CDR1 MNHEY and CDR2 SMNVEV (reference sequence). Trimming at V came to 4 bases and at J to 0 bases, leaving 6 bases not matched to a gene. The CDR3: CASSSMTGNSNQPQHF. DNA of the CDR3: TGTGCCAGCAGTTCAATGACAGGGAATAGCAATCAGCCCCAGCATTTT.